Shown below are 15 T cell receptor beta chains from a single sample sequenced in a study of CD8 T cells in Susac syndrome. Random-hexamer reverse transcription was applied to about 0.5 to 1 ug RNA. TCRdb passed the immunoSEQ multiplex PCR reads through MiXCR, listing each CDR3 protein once. The repertoire holds tens of thousands of distinct CDR3 sequences, 90% to 95% seen once, with about 0.55% in the top ten. Sequencing input: CD8+ T cells from PBMCs. These receptors came from a human donor in good health.

The rearrangement links TRBV4-2 to TRBJ1-1; D remains ambiguous. The CDR3 is 16 amino acids. Germline loops: CDR1 LGHNA, CDR2 YNFKEQ. V lost 1 base and J 2 bases, leaving 14 bases between the germline ends. This chain's CDR3 is CASSQGTSLENTEAFF. Here the CDR3 DNA reads TGTGCCAGCAGCCAAGGGACGAGCCTAGAAAACACTGAAGCTTTCTTT.

The gene calls are TRBV24-1 and TRBJ2-7; no reliable D call. V was cut by 1 base and J by 5 bases, with 8 bases left in between. The CDR3 runs 13 residues. Germline V lookup: CDR1 KGHDR, CDR2 SFDVKD. The CDR3 spells CATSDLSGDEQYF. The DNA for the CDR3 is TGTGCCACCAGTGATTTATCGGGCGACGAGCAGTACTTC.

Here the CDR3 DNA reads TGTGCCAGTAGTATTCAGGGGAGGACTGAAGCTTTCTTT. Translating gives CASSIQGRTEAFF. J is TRBJ1-1 and V is TRBV19, with a tentative D call TRBD1 (6 bases). The V end was cut by 3 bases, the J end by 5 bases, with 10 bases between. The CDR3 spans 13 residues. Germline V gene lookup returns CDR1 LNHDA and CDR2 SQIVND (reference sequence).

The chain joins TRBV2 to TRBJ2-5, with D possibly TRBD2 on 5 matching bases. V was clipped by 9 bases and J by 4 bases, with 21 bases between them. The CDR3 is 15 residues long. The germline V gene encodes CDR1 SNHLY and CDR2 FYNNEI. The CDR3: CASKPTMGRAETQYF. CDR3 coding DNA: TGTGCCAGTAAACCGACTATGGGCCGAGCAGAGACCCAGTACTTC.

V usage is TRBV7-9 and J usage is TRBJ2-7; no reliable D call. The CDR3 is 13 amino acids. In germline, CDR1 is SEHNR, CDR2 FQNEAQ (reference sequence). V lost 3 bases and J lost 3, with 9 bases in between. The CDR3 spells CASSLKGFYEQYF. The CDR3 DNA is TGTGCCAGCAGCTTGAAGGGCTTCTACGAGCAGTACTTC. Supplemented by reference TRBV7-9 and TRBJ2-7, the full variable domain reads DTGVSQNPRHKITKRGQNVTFRCDPISEHNRLYWYRQTLGQGPEFLTYFQNEAQLEKSRLLSDRFSAERPKGSFSTLEIQRTEQGDSAMYLCASSLKGFYEQYFGPGTRLTVT.

The chain has TRBV27 and TRBJ2-5; 15 nucleotides match TRBD2. The germline gives CDR1 MNHEY, CDR2 SMNVEV (reference sequence). This CDR3 comprises 15 residues. V lost 3 bases to trimming and J lost 4 bases; unmatched junction nucleotides: 0. CDR3 protein: CASSLGLAGGETQYF. In DNA, the CDR3 is TGTGCCAGCAGTTTGGGACTAGCGGGAGGAGAGACCCAGTACTTC.

V gene TRBV4-1 combines with J gene TRBJ2-1; TRBD1 agrees at 8 bases. Germline V lookup: CDR1 MGHRA, CDR2 YSYEKL. This CDR3 contains 15 residues. The V and J ends lost 6 bases and 7 bases, in that order; junction bases with no gene match: 11. The CDR3 is CASSHDRGGGNEQFF. The CDR3 nucleotides read TGCGCCAGCAGTCATGACAGGGGAGGAGGTAATGAGCAGTTCTTC.

J is TRBJ1-1 and V is TRBV2; D unresolved. The CDR3 length is 11 residues. Germline CDR1 SNHLY, CDR2 FYNNEI. The V end was cut by 5 bases, the J end by 7 bases, with 8 bases between. CDR3 bases: TGTGCCAGCAGTTCCCTGCATGAAGCTTTCTTT. Amino acid sequence: CASSSLHEAFF. Full variable domain (missing parts from reference TRBV2 and TRBJ1-1): EPEVTQTPSHQVTQMGQEVILRCVPISNHLYFYWYRQILGQKVEFLVSFYNNEISEKSEIFDDQFSVERPDGSNFTLKIRSTKLEDSAMYFCASSSLHEAFFGQGTRLTVV.

The chain combines TRBV29-1 with TRBJ2-1, with D perhaps matching TRBD1 or TRBD2 (5 bases each). The CDR3 covers 15 residues. V lost 5 bases and J lost 4, with 18 bases in between. The germline gives CDR1 SQVTM, CDR2 ANQGSEA. CDR3 sequence: CSVQPVGDTYNEQFF. The CDR3, as DNA: TGCAGCGTTCAACCGGTGGGGGATACATACAATGAGCAGTTCTTC.

J is TRBJ2-1 and V is TRBV28; TRBD2 matches 11 bases. The junction had 11 bases not matched to a gene; V was cut back by 5 bases and J by 8 bases. The CDR3 loop spans 16 amino acids. Germline assignment: CDR1 MDHEN and CDR2 SYDVKM. CDR3 nucleotides: TGTGCCAGCAGTCCCGGGACTAGCGGACCCGGCGATGAGCAGTTCTTC. Its translation is CASSPGTSGPGDEQFF. The whole variable domain, filled in from reference TRBV28 and TRBJ2-1, reads DVKVTQSSRYLVKRTGEKVFLECVQDMDHENMFWYRQDPGLGLRLIYFSYDVKMKEKGDIPEGYSVSREKKERFSLILESASTNQTSMYLCASSPGTSGPGDEQFFGPGTRLTVL.

V is TRBV3-1 and J is TRBJ1-2; TRBD1 matches at 7 bases. Germline CDR1 LGHDT, CDR2 YNNKEL (reference sequence). Trimming removed 1 base from V and 5 bases from J; junction bases left unmatched: 10. This CDR3 spans 16 amino acids. The chain's CDR3 is CASSQGSGTEFYGYTF. CDR3 nucleotide sequence: TGTGCCAGCAGCCAAGGGTCGGGGACAGAGTTTTATGGCTACACCTTC.

The chain recombines TRBV19 with TRBJ2-1; D unclear. CDR1 is LNHDA and CDR2 is SQIVND in the germline V gene (reference sequence). The CDR3 runs to 15 residues. Trimming removed 3 bases at V and 2 bases at J, with 11 bases between. For the CDR3, the DNA is TGTGCCAGTAGTATTTATTTCCAGGCCTACAATGAGCAGTTCTTC. Translating gives CASSIYFQAYNEQFF.

The chain links TRBV4-1 to TRBJ2-1; D remains unclear. V shed 1 base and J shed 5 bases, with 6 bases lying between them. The length of the CDR3 is 13 residues. CDR1 is MGHRA and CDR2 is YSYEKL in the germline V gene. CDR3: CASSQVWNNEQFF. The CDR3 DNA is TGCGCCAGCAGCCAAGTGTGGAACAATGAGCAGTTCTTC.

The V and J genes are TRBV15 and TRBJ2-6; the D is unclear. The CDR3 has 16 amino acids. V was shortened by 0 bases and J by 1 base, with 7 bases between the two germline ends. Germline CDR1 LNHNV, CDR2 YYDKDF (reference sequence). Here the CDR3 reads CATSREGQSGANVLTF. In nucleotides, the CDR3 is TGTGCCACCAGCAGAGAAGGCCAGTCTGGGGCCAACGTCCTGACTTTC.

This clonotype is a singleton in its sample. The V gene is TRBV28, the J gene TRBJ2-1; 10 bases line up with TRBD2. CDR1 and CDR2 (germline): MDHEN, SYDVKM. V lost 2 bases, J lost 10 bases, and 8 bases stayed unmatched. CDR3 size: 15 residues. Here the CDR3 DNA reads TGTGCCAGCAGTTTAGCCCGGACTAGCGGAGGCGAGCAGTTCTTC. It yields the protein CASSLARTSGGEQFF.